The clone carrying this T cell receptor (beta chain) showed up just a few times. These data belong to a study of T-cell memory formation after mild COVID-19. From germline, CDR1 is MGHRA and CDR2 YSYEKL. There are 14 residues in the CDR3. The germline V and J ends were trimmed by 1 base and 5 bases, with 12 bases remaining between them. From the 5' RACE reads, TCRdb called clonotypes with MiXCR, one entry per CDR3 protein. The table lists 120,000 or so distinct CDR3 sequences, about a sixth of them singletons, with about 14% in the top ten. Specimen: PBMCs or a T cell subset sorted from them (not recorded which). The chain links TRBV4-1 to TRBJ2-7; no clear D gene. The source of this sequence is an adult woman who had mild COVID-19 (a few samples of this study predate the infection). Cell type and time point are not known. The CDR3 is CASSQVGDENEQYF. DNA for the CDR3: TGCGCCAGCAGCCAAGTTGGGGATGAGAACGAGCAGTACTTC.